The T cell receptor (beta chain) under discussion was sequenced for a study of cytomegalovirus exposure and HLA in healthy donors. Study-wide results and caveats: For most subjects, TCR beta sequences were reported to predict HLA-A and HLA-B alleles with accuracy. Later analysis revealed greater clonal expansion in HLA-associated TCR beta chains than in equally common others.

This clone was picked up a small number of times. Antigen specificity is unknown. In the PCR, 60 Vbeta and 13 Jbeta primers were used. TCRdb's table, derived via immunoSEQ multiplex PCR, lists solely in-frame clones and lacks some. The sample holds about 120,000 clones, 70% to 85% seen once. The CDR3 totals 18 residues. In germline, CDR1 is MGHRA, CDR2 YSYEKL. V dropped 0 bases and J dropped 6; count of bases not matched to a gene: 12. The rearrangement joins TRBV4-1 to TRBJ2-2; 8 nucleotides match TRBD2. The sequenced sample was PBMCs. The clonotype was recovered from a man aged 40-50 years in good health and CMV-seropositive. Written as DNA, the CDR3 is TGCGCCAGCAGCCAAGAAATTATGGCGGGGGGTGGGTCCGGGGAGCTGTTTTTT. It codes for CASSQEIMAGGGSGELFF.